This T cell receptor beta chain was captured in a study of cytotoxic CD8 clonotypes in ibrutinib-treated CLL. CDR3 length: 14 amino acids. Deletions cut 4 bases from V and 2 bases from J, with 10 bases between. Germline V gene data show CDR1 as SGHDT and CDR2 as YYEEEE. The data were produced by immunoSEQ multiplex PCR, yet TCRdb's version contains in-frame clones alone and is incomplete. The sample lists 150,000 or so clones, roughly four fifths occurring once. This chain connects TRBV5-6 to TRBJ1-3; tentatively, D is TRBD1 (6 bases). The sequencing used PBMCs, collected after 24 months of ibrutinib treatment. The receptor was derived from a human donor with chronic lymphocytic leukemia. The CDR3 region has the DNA TGTGCCAGCAGCCTACGGGACACTGGAAACACCATATATTTT. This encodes CASSLRDTGNTIYF.